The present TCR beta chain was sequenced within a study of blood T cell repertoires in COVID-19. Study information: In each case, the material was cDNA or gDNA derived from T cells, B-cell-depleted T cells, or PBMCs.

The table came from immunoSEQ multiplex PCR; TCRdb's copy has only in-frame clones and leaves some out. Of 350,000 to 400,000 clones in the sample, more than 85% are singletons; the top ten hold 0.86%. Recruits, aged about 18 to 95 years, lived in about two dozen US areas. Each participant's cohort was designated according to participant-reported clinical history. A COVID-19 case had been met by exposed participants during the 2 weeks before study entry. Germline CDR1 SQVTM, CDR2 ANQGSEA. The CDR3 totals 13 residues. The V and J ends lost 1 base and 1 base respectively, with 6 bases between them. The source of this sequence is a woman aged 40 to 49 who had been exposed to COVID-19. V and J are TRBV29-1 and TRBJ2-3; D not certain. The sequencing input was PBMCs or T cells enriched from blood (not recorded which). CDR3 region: CSVEGYRTDTQYF. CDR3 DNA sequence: TGCAGCGTTGAAGGCTACCGCACAGATACGCAGTATTTT.